The subject of this entry is one T cell receptor (beta chain). The data stem from a study of shared clonotypes between healthy human individuals. Germline values: CDR1 SNHLY, CDR2 FYNNEI. Losses at the gene ends were 4 bases for V and 6 bases for J; bases not matched to a gene: 8. CDR3 size: 15 residues. This table comes from immunoSEQ multiplex PCR, and its TCRdb copy is limited to in-frame clones, with some not included. Of about 2.3 million clones in the sample, 80% to 95% were seen once. The gene calls are TRBV2 and TRBJ2-1; the match to TRBD1 covers 8 bases. This clonotype was sampled from a man aged 18 to 35 in good health. Some clones in this sample may be carry-over from other donors' samples. The sequencing sample was made of naive CD4+ T cells from PBMCs. Subset noted: CD45RA+ positively selected. This chain's CDR3 is CASSVGQGVVNEQFF. The CDR3 DNA follows: TGTGCCAGCAGTGTAGGACAGGGTGTTGTCAATGAGCAGTTCTTC.